Reported below is one T cell receptor beta chain. Per the authors' pipeline: Nucleated cell counts were estimated from reference gene primer amplification. Method: immunoSEQ multiplex PCR; TCRdb's copy keeps in-frame clones and lacks some. V, J and clone size are those of that table, while D and trimming were read from the DNA. This sample yields around 170,000 clones, of which under 80% are seen a single time; under 3.5% belongs to the top ten. The data stem from a study of blood T cell repertoires in COVID-19. This CDR3 is built from 14 residues. Deletions cut 5 bases from V and 0 bases from J, with 11 bases between. Germline assignment: CDR1 SQVTM and CDR2 ANQGSEA.

The origin of this receptor is an elderly woman with acute or convalescent COVID-19. Input material: peripheral blood. V gene TRBV29-1 combines with J gene TRBJ1-3; D remains unclear. The CDR3 loop reads CSVSEAPSGNTIYF. Here the CDR3 DNA reads TGCAGCGTTTCGGAGGCCCCCTCTGGAAACACCATATATTTT.